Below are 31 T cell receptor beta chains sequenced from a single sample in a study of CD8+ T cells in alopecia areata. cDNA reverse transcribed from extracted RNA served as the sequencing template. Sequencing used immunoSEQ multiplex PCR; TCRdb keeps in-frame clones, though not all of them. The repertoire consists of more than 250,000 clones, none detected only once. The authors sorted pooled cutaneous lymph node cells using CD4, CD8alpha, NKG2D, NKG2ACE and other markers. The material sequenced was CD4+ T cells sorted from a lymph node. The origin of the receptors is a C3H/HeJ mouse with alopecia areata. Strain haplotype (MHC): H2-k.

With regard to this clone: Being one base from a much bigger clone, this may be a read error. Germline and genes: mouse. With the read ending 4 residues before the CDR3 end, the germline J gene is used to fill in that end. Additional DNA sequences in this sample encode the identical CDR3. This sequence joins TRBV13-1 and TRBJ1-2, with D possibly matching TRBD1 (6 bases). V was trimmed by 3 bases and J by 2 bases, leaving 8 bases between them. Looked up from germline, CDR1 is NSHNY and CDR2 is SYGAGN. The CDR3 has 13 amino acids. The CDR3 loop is CASSGTGNSDYTF. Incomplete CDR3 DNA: TGTGCCAGCAGTGGTACAGGGAACTCC.

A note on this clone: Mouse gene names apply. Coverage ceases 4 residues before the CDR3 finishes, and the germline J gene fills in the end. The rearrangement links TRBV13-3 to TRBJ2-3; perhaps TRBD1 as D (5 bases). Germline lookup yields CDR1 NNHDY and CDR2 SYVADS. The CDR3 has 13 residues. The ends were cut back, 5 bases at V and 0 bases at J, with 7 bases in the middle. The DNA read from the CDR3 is TGTGCCAGCAGCCAGGGTAGTGCAGAA. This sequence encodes CASSQGSAE. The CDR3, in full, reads CASSQGSAETLYF.

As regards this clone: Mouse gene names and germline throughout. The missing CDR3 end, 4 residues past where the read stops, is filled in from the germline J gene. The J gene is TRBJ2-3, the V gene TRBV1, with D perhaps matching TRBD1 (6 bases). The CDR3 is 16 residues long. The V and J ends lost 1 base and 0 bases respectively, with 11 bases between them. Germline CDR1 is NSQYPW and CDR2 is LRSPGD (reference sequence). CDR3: CTCSAGRTDSAETLYF. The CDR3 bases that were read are TGCACCTGCAGTGCAGGGAGGACAGATAGTGCAGAA.

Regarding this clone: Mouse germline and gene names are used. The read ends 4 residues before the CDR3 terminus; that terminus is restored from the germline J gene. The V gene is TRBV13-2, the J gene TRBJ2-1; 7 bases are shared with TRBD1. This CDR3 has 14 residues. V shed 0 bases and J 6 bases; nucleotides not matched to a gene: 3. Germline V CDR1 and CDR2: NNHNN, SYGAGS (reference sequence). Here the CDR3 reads CASGDAGQSAEQFF. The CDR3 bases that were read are TGTGCCAGCGGTGATGCGGGACAGAGTGCT.

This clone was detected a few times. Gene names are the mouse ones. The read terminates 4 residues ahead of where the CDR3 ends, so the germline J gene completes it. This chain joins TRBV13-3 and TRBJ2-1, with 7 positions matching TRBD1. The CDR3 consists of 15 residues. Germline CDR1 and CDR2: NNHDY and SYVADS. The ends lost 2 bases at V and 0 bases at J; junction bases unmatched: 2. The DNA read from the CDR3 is TGTGCCAGCAGTGACCGGGACAGTAACTATGCT. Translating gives CASSDRDSNYA. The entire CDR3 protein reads CASSDRDSNYAEQFF.

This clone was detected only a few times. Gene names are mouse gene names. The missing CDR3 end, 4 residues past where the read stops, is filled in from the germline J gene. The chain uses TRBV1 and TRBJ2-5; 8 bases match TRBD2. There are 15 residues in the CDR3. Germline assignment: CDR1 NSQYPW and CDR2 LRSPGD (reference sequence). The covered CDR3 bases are TGCACCTGCAGTGCACAAGGACTGGGCTGGGAC. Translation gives CTCSAQGLGWD. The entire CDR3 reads CTCSAQGLGWDTQYF.

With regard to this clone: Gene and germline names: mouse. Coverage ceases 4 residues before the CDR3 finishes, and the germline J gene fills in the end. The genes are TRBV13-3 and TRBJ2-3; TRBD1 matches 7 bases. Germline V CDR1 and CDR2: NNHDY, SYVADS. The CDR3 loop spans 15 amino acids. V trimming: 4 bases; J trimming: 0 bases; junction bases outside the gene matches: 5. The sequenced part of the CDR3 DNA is TGTGCCAGCAGTCGGGACAGAATTAGTGCAGAA. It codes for CASSRDRISAE. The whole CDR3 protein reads CASSRDRISAETLYF.

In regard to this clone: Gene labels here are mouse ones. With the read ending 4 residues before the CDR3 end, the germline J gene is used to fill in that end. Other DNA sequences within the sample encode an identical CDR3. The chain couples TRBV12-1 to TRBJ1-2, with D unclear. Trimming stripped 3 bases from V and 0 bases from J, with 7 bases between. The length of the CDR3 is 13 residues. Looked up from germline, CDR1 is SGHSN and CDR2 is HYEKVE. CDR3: CASSEGANSDYTF. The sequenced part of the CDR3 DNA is TGTGCCAGCTCTGAGGGTGCAAACTCC.

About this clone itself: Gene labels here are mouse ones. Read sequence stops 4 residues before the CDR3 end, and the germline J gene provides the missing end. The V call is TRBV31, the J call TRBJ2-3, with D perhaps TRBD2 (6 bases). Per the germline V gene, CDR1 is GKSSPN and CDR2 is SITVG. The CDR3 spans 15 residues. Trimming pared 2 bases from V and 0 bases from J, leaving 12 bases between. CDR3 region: CAWSVLGNSAETLYF. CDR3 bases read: TGTGCCTGGAGTGTGCTGGGGAATAGTGCAGAA.

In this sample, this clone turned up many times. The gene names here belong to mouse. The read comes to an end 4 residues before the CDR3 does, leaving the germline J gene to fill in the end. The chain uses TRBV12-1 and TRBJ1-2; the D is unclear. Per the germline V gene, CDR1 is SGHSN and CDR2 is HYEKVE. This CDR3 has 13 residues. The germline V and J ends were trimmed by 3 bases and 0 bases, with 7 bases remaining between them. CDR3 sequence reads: CASSSTPNSDYTF. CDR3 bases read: TGTGCCAGCTCTTCGACACCAAACTCC.

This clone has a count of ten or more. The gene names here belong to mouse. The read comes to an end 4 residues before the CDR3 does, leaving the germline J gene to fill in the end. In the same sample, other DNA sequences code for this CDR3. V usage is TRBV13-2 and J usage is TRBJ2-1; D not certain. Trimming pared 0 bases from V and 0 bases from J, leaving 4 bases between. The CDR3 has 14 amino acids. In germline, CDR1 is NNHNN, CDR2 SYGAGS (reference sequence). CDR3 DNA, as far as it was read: TGTGCCAGCGGTGATGGGGGTAACTATGCT. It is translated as CASGDGGNYA. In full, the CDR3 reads CASGDGGNYAEQFF.

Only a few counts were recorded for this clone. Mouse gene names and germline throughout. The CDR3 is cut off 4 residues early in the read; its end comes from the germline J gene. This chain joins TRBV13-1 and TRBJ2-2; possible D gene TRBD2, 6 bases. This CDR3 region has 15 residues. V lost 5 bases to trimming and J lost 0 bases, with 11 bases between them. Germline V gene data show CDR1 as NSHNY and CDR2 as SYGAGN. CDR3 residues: CASSEDWSNTGQLYF. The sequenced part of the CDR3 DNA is TGTGCCAGCAGCGAAGACTGGTCAAACACCGGG.

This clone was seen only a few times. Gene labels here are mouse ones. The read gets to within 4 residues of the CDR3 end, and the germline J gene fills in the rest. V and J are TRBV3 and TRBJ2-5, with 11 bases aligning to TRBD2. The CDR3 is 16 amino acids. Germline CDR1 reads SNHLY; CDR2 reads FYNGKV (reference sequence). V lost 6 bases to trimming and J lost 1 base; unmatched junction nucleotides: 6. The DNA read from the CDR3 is TGTGCCAGCAGAACTGGGGGGGCGCGTGACCAAGAC. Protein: CASRTGGARDQD. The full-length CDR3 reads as CASRTGGARDQDTQYF.

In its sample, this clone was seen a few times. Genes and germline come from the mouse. The sequenced part of the CDR3 DNA is TGCACCTGCAGTGCAGTTTGGCAGGGGAACTCC. Encoded protein: CTCSAVWQGNS. The full CDR3 is CTCSAVWQGNSDYTF. V is TRBV1 and J is TRBJ1-2, with a possible D match to TRBD1 (6 bases). The read finishes 4 residues shy of the CDR3 end, and the germline J gene is used to complete it. Between the trimmed V and J ends, which lost 1 base and 2 bases, there was a span of 11 bases. Germline V CDR1 and CDR2: NSQYPW, LRSPGD (reference sequence). The CDR3 is 15 amino acids.

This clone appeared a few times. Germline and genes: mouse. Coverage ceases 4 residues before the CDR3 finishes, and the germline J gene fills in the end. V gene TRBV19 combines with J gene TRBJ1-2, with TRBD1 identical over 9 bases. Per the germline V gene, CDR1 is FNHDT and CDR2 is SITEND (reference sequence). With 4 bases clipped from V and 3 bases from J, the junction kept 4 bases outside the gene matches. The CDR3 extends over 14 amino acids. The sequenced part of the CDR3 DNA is TGTGCCAGCAGTCCGGGACAGGGACACTCC. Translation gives CASSPGQGHS. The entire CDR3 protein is CASSPGQGHSDYTF.

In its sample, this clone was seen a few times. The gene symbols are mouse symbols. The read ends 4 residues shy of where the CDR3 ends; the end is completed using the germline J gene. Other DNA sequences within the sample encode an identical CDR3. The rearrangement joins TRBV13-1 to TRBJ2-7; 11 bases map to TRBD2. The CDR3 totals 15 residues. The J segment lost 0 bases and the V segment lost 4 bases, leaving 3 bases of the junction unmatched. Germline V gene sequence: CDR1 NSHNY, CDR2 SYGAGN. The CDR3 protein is CASSLDWGGSYEQYF. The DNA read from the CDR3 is TGTGCCAGCAGTCTCGACTGGGGGGGCTCCTAT.

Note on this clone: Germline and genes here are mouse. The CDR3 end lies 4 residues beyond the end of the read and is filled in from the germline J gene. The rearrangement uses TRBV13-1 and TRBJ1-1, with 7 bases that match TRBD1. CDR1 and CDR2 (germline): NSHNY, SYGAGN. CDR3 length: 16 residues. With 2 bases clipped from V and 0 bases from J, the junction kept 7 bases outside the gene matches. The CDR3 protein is CASSDPTGTANTEVFF. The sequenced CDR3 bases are TGTGCCAGCAGTGACCCCACCGGGACAGCAAACACA.

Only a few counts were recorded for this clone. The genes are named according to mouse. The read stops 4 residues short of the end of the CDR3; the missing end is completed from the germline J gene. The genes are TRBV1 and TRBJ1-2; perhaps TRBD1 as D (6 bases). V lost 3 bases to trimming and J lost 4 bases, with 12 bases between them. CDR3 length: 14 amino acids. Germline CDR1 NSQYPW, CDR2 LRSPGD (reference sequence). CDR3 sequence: CTCSASGVVSDYTF. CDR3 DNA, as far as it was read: TGCACCTGCAGTGCCTCAGGGGTAGTCTCC.

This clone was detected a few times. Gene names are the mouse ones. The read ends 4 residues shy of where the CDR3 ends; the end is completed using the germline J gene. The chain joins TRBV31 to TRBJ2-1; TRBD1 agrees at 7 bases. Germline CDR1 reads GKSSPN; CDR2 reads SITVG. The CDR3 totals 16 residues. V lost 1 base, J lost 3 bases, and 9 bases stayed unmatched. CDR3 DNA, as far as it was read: TGTGCCTGGAGTCCCCCATCCGGGACAGTCTATGCT. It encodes CAWSPPSGTVYA. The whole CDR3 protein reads CAWSPPSGTVYAEQFF.

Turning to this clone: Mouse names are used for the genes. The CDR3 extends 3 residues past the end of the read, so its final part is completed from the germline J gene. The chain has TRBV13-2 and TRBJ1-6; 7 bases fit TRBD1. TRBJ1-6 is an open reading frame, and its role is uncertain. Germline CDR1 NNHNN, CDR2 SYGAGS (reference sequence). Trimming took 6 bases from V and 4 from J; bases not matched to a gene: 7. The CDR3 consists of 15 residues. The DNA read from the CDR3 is TGTGCCAGCGCTCCCCGGGACAGTTATAATTCGCCC. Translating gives CASAPRDSYNSP. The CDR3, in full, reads CASAPRDSYNSPLYF.

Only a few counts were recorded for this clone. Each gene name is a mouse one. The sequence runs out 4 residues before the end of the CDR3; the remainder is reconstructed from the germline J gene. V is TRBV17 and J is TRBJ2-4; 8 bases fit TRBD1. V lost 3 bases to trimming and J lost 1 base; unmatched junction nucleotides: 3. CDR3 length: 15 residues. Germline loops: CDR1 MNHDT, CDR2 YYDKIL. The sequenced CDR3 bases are TGTGCTAGCAGTAGGACAGGGGATGGTCAAAAC. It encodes CASSRTGDGQN. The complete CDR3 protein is CASSRTGDGQNTLYF.

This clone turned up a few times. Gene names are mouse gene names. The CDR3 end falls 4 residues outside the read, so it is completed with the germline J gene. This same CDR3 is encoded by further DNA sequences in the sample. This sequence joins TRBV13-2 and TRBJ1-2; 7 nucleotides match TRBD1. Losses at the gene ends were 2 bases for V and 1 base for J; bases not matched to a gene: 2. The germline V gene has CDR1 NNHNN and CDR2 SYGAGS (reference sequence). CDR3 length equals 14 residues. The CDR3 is CASGDRDRNSDYTF. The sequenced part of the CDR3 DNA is TGTGCCAGCGGTGACCGGGACAGAAACTCC.

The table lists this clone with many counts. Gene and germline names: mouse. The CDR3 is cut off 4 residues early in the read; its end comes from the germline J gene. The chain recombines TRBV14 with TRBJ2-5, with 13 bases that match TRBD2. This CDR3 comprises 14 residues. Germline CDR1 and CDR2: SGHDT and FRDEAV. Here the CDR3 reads CASSRTGGADTQYF. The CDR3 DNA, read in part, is TGTGCCAGCAGTCGGACTGGGGGGGCGGAC. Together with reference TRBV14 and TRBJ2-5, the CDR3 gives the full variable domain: EAGVTQSPRYAVLQEGQAVSFWCDPISGHDTLYWYQQPRDQGPQLLVYFRDEAVIDNSQLPSDRFSAVRPKGTNSTLKIQSAKQGDTATYLCASSRTGGADTQYFGPGTRLLVL.

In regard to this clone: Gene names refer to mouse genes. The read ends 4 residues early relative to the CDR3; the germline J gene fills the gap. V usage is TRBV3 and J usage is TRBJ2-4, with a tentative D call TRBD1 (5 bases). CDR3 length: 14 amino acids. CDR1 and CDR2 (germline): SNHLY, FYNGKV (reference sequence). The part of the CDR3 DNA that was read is TGTGCCAGCAGCTTAAGTTCAGGGAGGAAC. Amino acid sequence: CASSLSSGRN. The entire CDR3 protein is CASSLSSGRNTLYF.

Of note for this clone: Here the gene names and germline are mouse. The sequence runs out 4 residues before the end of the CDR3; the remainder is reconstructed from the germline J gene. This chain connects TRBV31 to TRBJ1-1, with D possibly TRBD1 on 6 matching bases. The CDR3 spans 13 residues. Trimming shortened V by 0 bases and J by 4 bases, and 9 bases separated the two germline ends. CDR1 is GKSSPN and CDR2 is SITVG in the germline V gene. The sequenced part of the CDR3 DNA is TGTGCCTGGAGTCTAGGGACAACCACA. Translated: CAWSLGTTT. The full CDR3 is CAWSLGTTTEVFF.

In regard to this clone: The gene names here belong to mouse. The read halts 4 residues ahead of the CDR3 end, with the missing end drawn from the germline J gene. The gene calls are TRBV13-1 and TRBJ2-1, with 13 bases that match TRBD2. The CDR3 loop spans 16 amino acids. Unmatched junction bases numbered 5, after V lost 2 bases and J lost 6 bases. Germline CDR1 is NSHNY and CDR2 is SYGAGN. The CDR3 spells CASSESGTGGGAEQFF. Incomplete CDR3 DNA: TGTGCCAGCAGTGAGTCCGGGACTGGGGGGGGTGCT.

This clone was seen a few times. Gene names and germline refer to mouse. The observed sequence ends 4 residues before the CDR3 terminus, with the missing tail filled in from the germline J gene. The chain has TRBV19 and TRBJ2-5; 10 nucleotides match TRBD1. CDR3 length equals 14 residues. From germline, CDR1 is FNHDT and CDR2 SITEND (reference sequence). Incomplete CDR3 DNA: TGTGCCAGCAGTCCGGGACAGGGGCACGAC. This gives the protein CASSPGQGHD. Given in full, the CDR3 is CASSPGQGHDTQYF.

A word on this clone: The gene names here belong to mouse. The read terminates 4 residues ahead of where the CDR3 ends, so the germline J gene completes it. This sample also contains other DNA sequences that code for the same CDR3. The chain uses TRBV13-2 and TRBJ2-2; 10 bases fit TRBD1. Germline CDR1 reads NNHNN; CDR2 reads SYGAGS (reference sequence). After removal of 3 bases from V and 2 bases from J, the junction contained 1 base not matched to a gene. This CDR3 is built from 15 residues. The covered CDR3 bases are TGTGCCAGCGGTGGGACAGGGGGGAACACCGGG. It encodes CASGGTGGNTG. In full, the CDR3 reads CASGGTGGNTGQLYF.

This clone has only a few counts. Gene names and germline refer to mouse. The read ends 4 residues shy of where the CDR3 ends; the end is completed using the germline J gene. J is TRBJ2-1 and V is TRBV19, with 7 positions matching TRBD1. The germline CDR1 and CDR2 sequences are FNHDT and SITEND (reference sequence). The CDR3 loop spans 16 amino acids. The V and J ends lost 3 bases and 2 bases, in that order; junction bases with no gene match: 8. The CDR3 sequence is CASSTRDSPYYAEQFF. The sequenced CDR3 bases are TGTGCCAGCAGTACCCGGGACAGCCCCTACTATGCT.

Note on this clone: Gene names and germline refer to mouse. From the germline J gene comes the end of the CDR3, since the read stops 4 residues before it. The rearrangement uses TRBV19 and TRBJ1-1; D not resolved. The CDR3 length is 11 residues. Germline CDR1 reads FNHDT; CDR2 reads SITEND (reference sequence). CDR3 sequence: CASSTTSEVFF. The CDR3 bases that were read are TGTGCCAGCAGTACGACATCA.

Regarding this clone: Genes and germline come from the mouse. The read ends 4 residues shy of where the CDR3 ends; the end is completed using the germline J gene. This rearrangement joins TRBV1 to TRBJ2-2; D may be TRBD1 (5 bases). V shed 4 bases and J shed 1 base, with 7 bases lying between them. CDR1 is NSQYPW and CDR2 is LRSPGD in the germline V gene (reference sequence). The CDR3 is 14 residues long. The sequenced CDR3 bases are TGCACCTGCAGTGGAGGGGTAAACACCGGG. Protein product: CTCSGGVNTG. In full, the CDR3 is CTCSGGVNTGQLYF.